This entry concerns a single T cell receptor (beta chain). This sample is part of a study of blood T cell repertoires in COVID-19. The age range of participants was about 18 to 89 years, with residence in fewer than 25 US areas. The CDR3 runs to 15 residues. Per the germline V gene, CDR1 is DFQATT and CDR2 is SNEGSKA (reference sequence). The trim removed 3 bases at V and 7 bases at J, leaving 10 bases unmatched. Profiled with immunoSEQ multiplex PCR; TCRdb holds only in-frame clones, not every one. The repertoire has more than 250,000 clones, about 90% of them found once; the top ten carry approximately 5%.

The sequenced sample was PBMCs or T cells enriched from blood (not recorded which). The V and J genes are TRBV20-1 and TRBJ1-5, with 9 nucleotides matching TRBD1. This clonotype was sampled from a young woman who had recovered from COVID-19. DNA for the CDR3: TGCAGTGCTAGTGGGACAGGGAATGAGGCCCAGCCCCAGCATTTT. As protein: CSASGTGNEAQPQHF.